There are a few counts of the clone carrying this T cell receptor beta chain. This CDR3 has 15 amino acids. CDR1 and CDR2 (germline): DFQATT, SNEGSKA (reference sequence). V was clipped by 3 bases and J by 0 bases; unmatched bases: 7. These data belong to a study of T-cell reconstitution after alpha-beta-depleted transplantation in children. Preparing the TCRbeta library involved the use of unique molecular identifiers. TCRdb re-called the PCR reads through MiXCR, storing one row per CDR3 protein. Counted here are 490,000 or so distinct CDR3 sequences, roughly an eighth occurring once; the ten biggest clones make up 4.5% to 6%.

The TCR originated in a human donor who donated a stem cell graft to a child with combined immunodeficiency. The sample consisted of PBMCs from the stem cell graft donor, taken from the stem cell graft. The chain recombines TRBV20-1 with TRBJ1-1; 7 bases fit TRBD1. DNA for the CDR3: TGCAGTGCTAGCCGGGGACAGAAAATGAACACTGAAGCTTTCTTT. Translating it yields CSASRGQKMNTEAFF.